Listed here are 19 T cell receptor beta chains from one sample, sequenced in a study of Ad26.COV2.S vaccination and SARS-CoV-2 variants (dated by TCRdb to about 2021). The treatment or condition label here, explained by the study, means: around 19 received Ad26.COV2.S at low or high dose, single or two shots; about 5 received placebo; per-sample allocation not given. Repertoires of vaccine and placebo recipients were sequenced from samples taken on day 63 after the first injection. The library was produced with the immunoSEQ multiplex PCR assay. TCRdb took this table from immuneACCESS and kept in-frame rearrangements with V and J called. Such tables lack part of the clones; where checked against another copy, unresolved V genes explain under half of the gap, and the rest is unexplained. Recorded for this sample are fewer than 900,000 clones; around 92% of them occurred a single time. About 1.5% of the sample lies in the top ten.

The starting material was peripheral blood, obtained in a trial of Ad26.COV2.S vaccine versus placebo. These receptors all come from a person between 18 and 65 years old who received the Ad26.COV2.S COVID-19 vaccine or a placebo.

The V and J genes are TRBV18 and TRBJ2-7; 8 bases are shared with TRBD1. The germline CDR1 and CDR2 sequences are KGHSH and LQKENI. The length of the CDR3 is 15 residues. V shed 3 bases and J 5 bases; nucleotides not matched to a gene: 9. The CDR3 coding sequence is TGTGCCAGCTCACCCTATCGGACAGGGTTGGACGAGCAGTACTTC. Protein sequence: CASSPYRTGLDEQYF.

J is TRBJ1-4 and V is TRBV30; 8 nucleotides match TRBD1. This CDR3 comprises 14 residues. The V gene end was trimmed by 3 bases and the J gene end by 7 bases; junction bases not matched to a gene: 7. CDR1 and CDR2 from the germline V gene are GTSNPN and SVGIG (reference sequence). This chain's CDR3 is CAWRPQGAGEKLFF. For the CDR3, the DNA is TGTGCCTGGAGGCCCCAGGGGGCTGGTGAAAAACTGTTTTTT.

V is TRBV6-2 or TRBV6-3 and J is TRBJ2-2; D is unclear. The CDR3 is 14 amino acids. V shed 8 bases and J shed 1 base, with 11 bases lying between them. Germline V gene sequence: CDR1 MNHEY, CDR2 SVGEGT. CDR3 region: CASRFWVNTGELFF. CDR3 in DNA: TGTGCCAGCCGTTTTTGGGTGAACACCGGGGAGCTGTTTTTT.

The chain carries TRBV6-6 and TRBJ1-3; tentatively, D is TRBD1 (5 bases). V lost 5 bases to trimming and J lost 0 bases, with 23 bases between them. This CDR3 has 19 amino acids. Germline assignment: CDR1 MNHNY and CDR2 SVGAGI (reference sequence). CDR3 DNA sequence: TGTGCCAGCAGTCCAGTCCCCGGGACCCATACCTACTCTGGAAACACCATATATTTT. Its translation is CASSPVPGTHTYSGNTIYF.

The rearrangement links TRBV5-1 to TRBJ2-1, with TRBD1 identical over 9 bases. The CDR3 is made up of 14 amino acids. Germline assignment: CDR1 SGHRS and CDR2 YFSETQ. V trimming: 4 bases; J trimming: 5 bases; junction bases outside the gene matches: 4. DNA of the CDR3: TGCGCCAGCAGCATGGGACAGGGAGACAATGAGCAGTTCTTC. Translated: CASSMGQGDNEQFF.

V gene TRBV5-1 combines with J gene TRBJ2-7; 8 nucleotides line up with TRBD1. V lost 0 bases and J lost 6; bases outside the gene matches: 8. This CDR3 spans 15 amino acids. Germline loops: CDR1 SGHRS, CDR2 YFSETQ. The CDR3 reads CASSLAVRGLVEQYF. For the CDR3, the DNA is TGCGCCAGCAGCTTGGCAGTCAGGGGGCTAGTCGAGCAGTACTTC.

The J gene is TRBJ2-5, the V gene TRBV6-5; 8 nucleotides line up with TRBD1. CDR1 and CDR2 (germline): MNHEY, SVGAGI. The CDR3 is 15 amino acids. V lost 4 bases and J lost 5; bases outside the gene matches: 9. DNA of the CDR3: TGTGCCAGCAGTTTGTGGACAGGGTCTGGGGAGACCCAGTACTTC. Amino acid sequence: CASSLWTGSGETQYF.

In the case of this clone: This same CDR3 is encoded by further DNA sequences in the sample. The CDR3: CASSVGGTDTQYF. The CDR3 DNA reads as TGTGCCAGCAGCGTAGGAGGCACAGATACGCAGTATTTT. The gene calls are TRBV9 and TRBJ2-3; no firm D call. The CDR3 sequence is 13 residues long. Germline lookup yields CDR1 SGDLS and CDR2 YYNGEE. V lost 0 bases and J 1 base, leaving 3 bases between the germline ends.

CDR3 sequence: CASSNGQGSSYNSPLHF. For the CDR3, the DNA is TGCGCCAGCAGTAATGGACAGGGGAGCTCCTATAATTCACCCCTCCACTTT. The rearrangement joins TRBV5-1 to TRBJ1-6; TRBD1 matches at 9 bases. The trim removed 5 bases at V and 0 bases at J, leaving 6 bases unmatched. Germline CDR1 is SGHRS and CDR2 is YFSETQ. CDR3 length: 17 residues.

The chain couples TRBV27 to TRBJ2-3, with 11 positions matching TRBD2. The J segment lost 3 bases and the V segment lost 4 bases, leaving 12 bases of the junction unmatched. This CDR3 has 18 residues. The germline CDR1 and CDR2 sequences are MNHEY and SMNVEV (reference sequence). CDR3 nucleotide sequence: TGTGCCAGCAGTTCCCGACTAGCGGGGAGTCCGGGTACAGATACGCAGTATTTT. Translation: CASSSRLAGSPGTDTQYF.

The V gene is TRBV30, the J gene TRBJ2-1; D not certain. The germline CDR1 and CDR2 sequences are GTSNPN and SVGIG (reference sequence). The V end was cut by 7 bases, the J end by 1 base, with 11 bases between. CDR3 length equals 13 residues. This CDR3 is CAFSAWSYNEQFF. As DNA, the CDR3 is TGTGCCTTTTCCGCGTGGTCCTACAATGAGCAGTTCTTC.

This chain uses TRBV7-9 with TRBJ1-4, with TRBD1 as a possible D gene (5 bases). Trimming cost V 5 bases and J 5 bases, with 18 bases left between them. Germline-derived CDR1 and CDR2 are SEHNR and FQNEAQ (reference sequence). CDR3 size: 16 residues. CDR3 sequence reads: CASSLNVWTQNEKLFF. CDR3 DNA sequence: TGTGCCAGCAGCCTAAACGTCTGGACACAAAATGAAAAACTGTTTTTT.

The sample holds many counts of this clone. V is TRBV9 and J is TRBJ1-1, with D possibly being TRBD1 (6 bases). CDR3 size: 12 residues. The V end lost 6 bases, the J end lost 11 bases, and 17 bases lay between the germline ends. Germline CDR1 and CDR2: SGDLS and YYNGEE. The CDR3 DNA reads TGTGCCAGCACCAACCCGCAGGGGAACGCTTTCTTT. This sequence encodes CASTNPQGNAFF. Variable domain in full (rest from reference TRBV9 and TRBJ1-1): DSGVTQTPKHLITATGQRVTLRCSPRSGDLSVYWYQQSLDQGLQFLIQYYNGEERAKGNILERFSAQQFPDLHSELNLSSLELGDSALYFCASTNPQGNAFFGQGTRLTVV.

V usage is TRBV10-1 and J usage is TRBJ2-7; TRBD1 matches at 10 bases. The junction had 9 bases not matched to a gene; V was cut back by 6 bases and J by 4 bases. Per the germline V gene, CDR1 is WNHNN and CDR2 is SYGVQD (reference sequence). The CDR3 loop spans 15 amino acids. DNA for the CDR3: TGCGCCAGCAGCCCTTCGACAGGGGGCTGGTACGAGCAGTACTTC. Translated, it gives CASSPSTGGWYEQYF.

The chain carries TRBV2 and TRBJ2-3, with a possible D match to TRBD1 (6 bases). Per the germline V gene, CDR1 is SNHLY and CDR2 is FYNNEI. The CDR3 has 15 amino acids. V lost 7 bases and J 3 bases, leaving 17 bases between the germline ends. The CDR3, as DNA: TGTGCCAGCATGACCCGGACAGTCCTAACAGATACGCAGTATTTT. This encodes CASMTRTVLTDTQYF.

The chain is built from TRBV7-9 and TRBJ1-4, with D possibly matching TRBD1 (5 bases). CDR3 length: 17 amino acids. Germline V lookup: CDR1 SEHNR, CDR2 FQNEAQ (reference sequence). Deletions cut 0 bases from V and 3 bases from J, with 14 bases between. The CDR3 loop is CASSLAGVSKPNEKLFF. CDR3 coding DNA: TGTGCCAGCAGCTTAGCGGGGGTAAGTAAACCTAATGAAAAACTGTTTTTT.

V usage is TRBV10-2 and J usage is TRBJ2-2, with D tentatively TRBD1 or TRBD2 (6 bases each). The germline gives CDR1 WSHSY, CDR2 SAAADI. The CDR3 totals 14 residues. V lost 9 bases to trimming and J lost 4 bases, with 15 bases between them. CDR3 nucleotides: TGCGCCAGTAACAGGGACTTAACCACCGGGGAGCTGTTTTTT. It yields the protein CASNRDLTTGELFF.

V and J are TRBV25-1 and TRBJ1-1; 8 bases agree with TRBD1. Germline-derived CDR1 and CDR2 are MGHDK and SYGVNS. CDR3 length: 13 residues. Trimming at V came to 6 bases and at J to 11 bases, leaving 11 bases not matched to a gene. The CDR3 loop is CASSVTGQVRAFF. CDR3 DNA sequence: TGTGCCAGCAGCGTCACGGGACAGGTTAGGGCTTTCTTT.

The V gene is TRBV18, the J gene TRBJ2-5; D tentatively reads TRBD1 or TRBD2 (5 bases each). The length of the CDR3 is 13 residues. With 6 bases removed from V and 5 bases from J, the gap between germline ends came to 13 bases. Germline V gene sequence: CDR1 KGHSH, CDR2 LQKENI. Here the CDR3 reads CASSPIGAETQYF. DNA for the CDR3: TGTGCCAGCTCCCCCATCGGGGCGGAGACCCAGTACTTC.